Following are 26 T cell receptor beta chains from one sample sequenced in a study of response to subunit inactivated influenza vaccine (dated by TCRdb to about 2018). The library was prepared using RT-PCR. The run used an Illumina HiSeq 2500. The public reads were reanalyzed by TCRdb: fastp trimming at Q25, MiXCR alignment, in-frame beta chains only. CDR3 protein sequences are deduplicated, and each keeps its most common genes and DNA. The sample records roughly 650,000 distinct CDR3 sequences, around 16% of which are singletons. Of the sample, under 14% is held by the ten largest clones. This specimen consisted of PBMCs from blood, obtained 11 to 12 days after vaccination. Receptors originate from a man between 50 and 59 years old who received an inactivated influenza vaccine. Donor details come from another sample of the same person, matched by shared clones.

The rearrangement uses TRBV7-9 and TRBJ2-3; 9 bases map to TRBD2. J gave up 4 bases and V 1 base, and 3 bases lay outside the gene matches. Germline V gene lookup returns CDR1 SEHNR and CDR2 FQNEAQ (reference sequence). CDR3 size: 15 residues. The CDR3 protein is CASSLEAGGPDTQYF. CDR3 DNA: TGTGCCAGCAGCTTAGAAGCGGGAGGACCAGATACGCAGTATTTT.

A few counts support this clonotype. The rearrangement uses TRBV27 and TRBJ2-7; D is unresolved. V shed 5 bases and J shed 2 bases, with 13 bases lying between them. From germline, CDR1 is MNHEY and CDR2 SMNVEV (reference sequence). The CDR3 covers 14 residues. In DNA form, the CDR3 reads TGTGCCAGCAGTCCGTCCGACCACCCCTACGAGCAGTACTTC. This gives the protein CASSPSDHPYEQYF.

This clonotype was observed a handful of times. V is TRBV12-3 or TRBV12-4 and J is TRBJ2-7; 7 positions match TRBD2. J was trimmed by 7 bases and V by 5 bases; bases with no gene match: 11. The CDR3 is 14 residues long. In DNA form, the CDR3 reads TGTGCCAGCAGTCCCATTGGGGGGGTTTTAGAGCAGTACTTC. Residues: CASSPIGGVLEQYF.

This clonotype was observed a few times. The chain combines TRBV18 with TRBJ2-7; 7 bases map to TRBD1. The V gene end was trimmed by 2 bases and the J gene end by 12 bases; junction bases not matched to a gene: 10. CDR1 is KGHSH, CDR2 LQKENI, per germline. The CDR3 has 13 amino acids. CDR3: CASSPMNRDSLYF. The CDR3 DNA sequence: TGTGCCAGCTCACCAATGAATCGGGACAGCTTGTACTTC. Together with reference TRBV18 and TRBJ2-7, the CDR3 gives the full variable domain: NAGVMQNPRHLVRRRGQEARLRCSPMKGHSHVYWYRQLPEEGLKFMVYLQKENIIDESGMPKERFSAEFPKEGPSILRIQQVVRGDSAAYFCASSPMNRDSLYFGPGTRLTVT.

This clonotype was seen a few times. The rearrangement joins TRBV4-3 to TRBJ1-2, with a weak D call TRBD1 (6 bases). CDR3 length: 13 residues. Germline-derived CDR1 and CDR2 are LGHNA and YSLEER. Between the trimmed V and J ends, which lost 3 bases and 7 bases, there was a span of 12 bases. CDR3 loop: CASSQTGTSGYTF. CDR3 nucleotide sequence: TGCGCCAGCAGCCAGACAGGAACGTCTGGCTACACCTTC.

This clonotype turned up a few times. The CDR3 DNA sequence: TGCGCCAGCAGCTTGGCCTCGGGACAGGGGCTCCCCCAGCATTTT. Amino acids: CASSLASGQGLPQHF. The chain couples TRBV5-1 to TRBJ1-5; 10 bases fit TRBD1. In germline, CDR1 is SGHRS, CDR2 YFSETQ. The trim removed 0 bases at V and 10 bases at J, leaving 7 bases unmatched. This CDR3 contains 15 residues.

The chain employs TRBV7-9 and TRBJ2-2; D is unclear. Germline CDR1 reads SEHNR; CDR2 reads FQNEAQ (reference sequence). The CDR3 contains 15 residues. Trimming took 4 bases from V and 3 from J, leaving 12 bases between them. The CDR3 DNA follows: TGTGCCAGCAGCTCGACATTTAGGTACACCGGGGAGCTGTTTTTT. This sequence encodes CASSSTFRYTGELFF. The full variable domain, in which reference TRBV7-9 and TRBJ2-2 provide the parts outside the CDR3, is DTGVSQNPRHKITKRGQNVTFRCDPISEHNRLYWYRQTLGQGPEFLTYFQNEAQLEKSRLLSDRFSAERPKGSFSTLEIQRTEQGDSAMYLCASSSTFRYTGELFFGEGSRLTVL.

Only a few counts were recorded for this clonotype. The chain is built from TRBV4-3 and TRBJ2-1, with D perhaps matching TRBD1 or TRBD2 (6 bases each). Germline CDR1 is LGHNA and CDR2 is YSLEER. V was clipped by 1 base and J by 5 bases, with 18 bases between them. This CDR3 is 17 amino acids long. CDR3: CASSQGIRGLLHNEQFF. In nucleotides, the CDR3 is TGCGCCAGCAGCCAAGGAATTCGGGGGCTATTACACAATGAGCAGTTCTTC.

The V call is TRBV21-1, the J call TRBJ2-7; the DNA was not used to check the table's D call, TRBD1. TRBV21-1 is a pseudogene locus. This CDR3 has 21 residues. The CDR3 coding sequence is TGTGCCAGCAGCAAAGGGAAACAGGGGCCCGATGCGCACACGCCCCACTACGAGCAGTACTTC. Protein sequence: CASSKGKQGPDAHTPHYEQYF.

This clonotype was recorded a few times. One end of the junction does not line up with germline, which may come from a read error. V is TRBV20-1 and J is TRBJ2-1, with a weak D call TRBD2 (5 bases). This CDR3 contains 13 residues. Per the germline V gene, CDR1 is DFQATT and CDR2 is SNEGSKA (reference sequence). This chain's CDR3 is CSASAEGDTPPVF. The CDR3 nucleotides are TGCAGTGCTAGCGCCGAGGGAGACACCCCCCCGGTCTTC.

CDR3 residues: CIVRVPSSYEQYF. Written as DNA, the CDR3 is TGCATTGTGCGCGTACCGAGCTCCTACGAGCAGTACTTC. The chain employs TRBV20-1 and TRBJ2-7, with D unclear. The CDR3 loop spans 13 amino acids. Per the germline V gene, CDR1 is DFQATT and CDR2 is SNEGSKA (reference sequence).

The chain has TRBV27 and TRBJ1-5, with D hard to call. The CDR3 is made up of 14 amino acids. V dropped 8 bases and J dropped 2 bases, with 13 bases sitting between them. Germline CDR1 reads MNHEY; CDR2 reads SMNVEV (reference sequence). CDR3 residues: CASRKGWGNQPQHF. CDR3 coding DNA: TGTGCCAGCCGAAAGGGCTGGGGCAATCAGCCCCAGCATTTT.

The CDR3 nucleotides read TGTGCCAGCAGCTTATGGGGAGGCCCGGTCGGGGAGCTGTTTTTT. This encodes CASSLWGGPVGELFF. The V gene is TRBV11-2, the J gene TRBJ2-2, with D perhaps matching TRBD2 (6 bases). Trimming removed 2 bases from V and 7 bases from J, with 14 bases in between. Germline CDR1 SGHAT, CDR2 FQNNGV. The CDR3 is 15 amino acids.

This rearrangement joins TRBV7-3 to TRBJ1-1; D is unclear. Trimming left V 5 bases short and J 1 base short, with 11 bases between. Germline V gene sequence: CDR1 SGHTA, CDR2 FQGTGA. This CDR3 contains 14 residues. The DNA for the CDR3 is TGTGCCAGCAGCCCAACAGACTGGAACACTGAAGCTTTCTTT. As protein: CASSPTDWNTEAFF.

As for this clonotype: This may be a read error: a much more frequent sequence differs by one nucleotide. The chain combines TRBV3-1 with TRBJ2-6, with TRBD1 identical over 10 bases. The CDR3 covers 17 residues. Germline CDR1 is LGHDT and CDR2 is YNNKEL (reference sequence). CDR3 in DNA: TGTGCCAGCACCCAAGGGACAGGGGTTGCTGGGGCCAACGTCCTGACTTTC. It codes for CASTQGTGVAGANVLTF.

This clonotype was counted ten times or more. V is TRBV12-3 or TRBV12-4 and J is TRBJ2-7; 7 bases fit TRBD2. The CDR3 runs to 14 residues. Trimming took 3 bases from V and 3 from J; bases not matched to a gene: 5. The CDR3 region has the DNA TGTGCCAGCAGTTTCTCTAGCGGTTTCTACGAGCAGTACTTC. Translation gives CASSFSSGFYEQYF.

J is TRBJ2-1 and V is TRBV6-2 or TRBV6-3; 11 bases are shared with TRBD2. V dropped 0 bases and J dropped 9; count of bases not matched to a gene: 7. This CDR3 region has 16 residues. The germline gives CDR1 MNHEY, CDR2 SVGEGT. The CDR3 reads CASSYSGSGRAREQFF. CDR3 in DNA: TGTGCCAGCAGTTACTCGGGTAGCGGGAGGGCCCGTGAGCAGTTCTTC.

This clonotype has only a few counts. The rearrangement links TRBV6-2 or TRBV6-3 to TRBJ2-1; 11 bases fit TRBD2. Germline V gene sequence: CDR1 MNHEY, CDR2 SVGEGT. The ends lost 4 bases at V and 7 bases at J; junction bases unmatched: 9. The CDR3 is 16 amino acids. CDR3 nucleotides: TGTGCCAGCAGTTCGGTAGCGGGGGGGCTCTCGAATGAGCAGTTCTTC. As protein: CASSSVAGGLSNEQFF.

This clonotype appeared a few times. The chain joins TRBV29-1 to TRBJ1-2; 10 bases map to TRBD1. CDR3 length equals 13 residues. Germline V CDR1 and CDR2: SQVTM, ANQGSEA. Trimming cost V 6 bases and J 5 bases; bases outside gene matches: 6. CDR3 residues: CSVGTGALYGYTF. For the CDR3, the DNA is TGCAGCGTGGGGACAGGGGCACTATATGGCTACACCTTC. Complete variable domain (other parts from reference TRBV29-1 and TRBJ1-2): SAVISQKPSRDICQRGTSLTIQCQVDSQVTMMFWYRQQPGQSLTLIATANQGSEATYESGFVIDKFPISRPNLTFSTLTVSNMSPEDSSIYLCSVGTGALYGYTFGSGTRLTVV.

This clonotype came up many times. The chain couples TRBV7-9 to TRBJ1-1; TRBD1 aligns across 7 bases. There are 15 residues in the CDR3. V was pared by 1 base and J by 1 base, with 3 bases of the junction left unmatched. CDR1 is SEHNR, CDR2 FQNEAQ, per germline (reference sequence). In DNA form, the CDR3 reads TGTGCCAGCAGCTTAGATGGGACAGCGAACACTGAAGCTTTCTTT. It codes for CASSLDGTANTEAFF.

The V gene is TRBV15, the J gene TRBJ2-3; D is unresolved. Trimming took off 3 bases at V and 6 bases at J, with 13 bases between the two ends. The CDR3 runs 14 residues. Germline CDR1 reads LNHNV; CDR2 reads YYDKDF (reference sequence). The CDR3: CATSSGQSGDTQYF. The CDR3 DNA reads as TGTGCCACCAGCAGTGGTCAATCCGGCGATACGCAGTATTTT.

The CDR3 DNA reads TGCAGTGCCAATAATGCAAGGTCCACCGGGGAGCTGTTTTTT. As protein: CSANNARSTGELFF. This chain uses TRBV20-1 with TRBJ2-2, with D unclear. Germline CDR1 is DFQATT and CDR2 is SNEGSKA (reference sequence). Between the trimmed V and J ends, which lost 6 bases and 4 bases, there was a span of 15 bases. The CDR3 consists of 14 residues.

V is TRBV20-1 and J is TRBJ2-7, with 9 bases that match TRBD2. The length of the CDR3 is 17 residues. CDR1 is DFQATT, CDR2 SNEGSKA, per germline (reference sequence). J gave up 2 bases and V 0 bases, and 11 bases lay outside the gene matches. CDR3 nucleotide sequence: TGCAGTGCTAGAGATCAGGGTAGCGGGAGAGATACCTACGAGCAGTACTTC. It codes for CSARDQGSGRDTYEQYF.

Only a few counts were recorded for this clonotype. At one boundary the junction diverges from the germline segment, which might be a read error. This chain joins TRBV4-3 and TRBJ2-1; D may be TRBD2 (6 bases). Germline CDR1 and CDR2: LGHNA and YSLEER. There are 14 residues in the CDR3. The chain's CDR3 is CASSPAGGYNEQFF. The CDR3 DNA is TGTGCCAGCAGTCCCGCCGGGGGATACAATGAGCAGTTCTTC.

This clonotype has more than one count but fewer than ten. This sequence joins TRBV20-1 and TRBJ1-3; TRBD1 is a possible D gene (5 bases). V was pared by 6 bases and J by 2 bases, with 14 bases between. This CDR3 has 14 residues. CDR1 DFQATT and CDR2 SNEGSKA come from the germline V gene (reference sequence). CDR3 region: CSAIPGGAGNTIYF. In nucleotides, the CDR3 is TGCAGTGCCATCCCGGGGGGGGCTGGAAACACCATATATTTT.

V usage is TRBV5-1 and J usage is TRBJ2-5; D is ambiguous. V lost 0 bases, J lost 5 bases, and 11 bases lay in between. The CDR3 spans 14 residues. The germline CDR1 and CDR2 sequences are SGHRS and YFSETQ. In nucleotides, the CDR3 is TGCGCCAGCAGCTTGGCAGCCTGGAAGGAGACCCAGTACTTC. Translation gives CASSLAAWKETQYF.